This T cell receptor beta chain stems from a study of T cell responses to AZD1222 COVID-19 vaccine. General study results and limits: Spike-specific TCR breadth and depth were elevated following two AZD1222 doses. Clonal diversity may have been underestimated, and the donors were mostly white British, with more females than males. Within unmutated variant regions lay the reported targets of nearly half of spike-specific TCRs. Dominant at 160-218 and 743-854, vaccine-associated CD4 TCRs also spanned spike.

The CDR3 runs to 17 residues. V shed 6 bases, J shed 0 bases, and the junction held 13 bases outside the gene matches. Germline assignment: CDR1 LNHDA and CDR2 SQIVND (reference sequence). In the case of this clone: Its matching antigen is unknown.

Data came from immunoSEQ multiplex PCR; TCRdb stores just in-frame clones and leaves some out. In all, the sample yields about 140,000 clones. The sequencing input was peripheral blood. The chain uses TRBV19 and TRBJ1-2; 7 positions agree with TRBD1. The clonotype was recovered from an adult in good health. The CDR3, as DNA: TGTGCCAGTAGGCTTGGACAGGCAACTCTGTCTAACTATGGCTACACCTTC. Translated: CASRLGQATLSNYGYTF.